Listed below are T cell receptor beta chains from one sample, sequenced in a study of shared clonotypes between healthy human individuals. Measured with immunoSEQ multiplex PCR; TCRdb has only the in-frame clones, and not every one. The data hold millions of clones, with less than 95% observed a single time. The sequenced material came from naive CD8+ T cells sorted from blood. The receptors derive from a man between 18 and 35 years old in good health. The CDR3 runs from the conserved cysteine through the conserved F or W. The D gene is left open where the match is weak. Size is omitted from some rows. Given values are once, few, many or a class for expanded clones.

TRBD1 NA TRBJ1-1 14 TRBV6-5 TGTGCCAGCAGTCCGGGACAGGGGGCGACTGAAGCTTTCTTT CASSPGQGATEAFF
TRBD2 NA TRBJ2-3 13 TRBV7-9 TGTGCCGGATTGGGACTAGCGGGAGATACGCAGTATTTT CAGLGLAGDTQYF
NA NA TRBJ1-5 15 TRBV6-1 TGTGCCAGCAGTGATGGGACCTATAGCAATCAGCCCCAGCATTTT CASSDGTYSNQPQHF
TRBD1 NA TRBJ2-1 15 TRBV28 TGTGCCAGCAGTTTAACGGGACAGGAGACCTCTAACGAGCTCTTC CASSLTGQETSNELF
NA NA TRBJ2-1 17 TRBV5-1 TGCGCCAGCAGCTTGGAAGGGGACCTGAGCTCCTACAATGAGCAGTTCTTC CASSLEGDLSSYNEQFF
NA NA TRBJ2-7 15 TRBV10-3 TGTGCCATCAGTGAGTCGGGTCAGCTGTCCTACGAGCAGTACTTC CAISESGQLSYEQYF
TRBD2 NA TRBJ2-2 15 TRBV29-1 TGCAGCGTTGAAGATTGGGGGGGTTACACCGGGGAGCTGTTTTTT CSVEDWGGYTGELFF
NA NA TRBJ1-1 13 TRBV6-1 TGTGCCAGCAGTGAAAGGGACCCTGGGGAAGCTTTCTTT CASSERDPGEAFF
NA NA TRBJ1-1 15 TRBV6-1 TGTGCCAGCAGTGAAGCCTCAGGGTGGGCGGCTGAAGCTTTCTTT CASSEASGWAAEAFF
NA NA TRBJ2-5 12 TRBV13 TGTGCCAGCAGCCGGGGTCAAGAGACCCAGTACTTC CASSRGQETQYF
NA once TRBJ2-7 15 TRBV2 TGTGCCAGCAGTCTTTCGGAAGAGACCGGGGGAGAGCAGTACTTC CASSLSEETGGEQYF
TRBD1 NA TRBJ2-1 12 TRBV9 TGTGCCAGCAGCGGACAGGGCAATGAGCAGTTCTTC CASSGQGNEQFF
TRBD2 NA TRBJ2-2 15 TRBV9 TGTGCCAGCAGCCCCGGGACTAGCAACACCGGGGAGCTGTTTTTT CASSPGTSNTGELFF
NA NA TRBJ1-6 16 TRBV5-6 TGTGCCAGCAGCTTCGGACCAGTAAGCTATAATTCACCCCTCCACTTT CASSFGPVSYNSPLHF
NA NA TRBJ1-4 13 TRBV7-9 TGTGCCAGCATAAACCCTCCGAATGAAAAACTGTTTTTT CASINPPNEKLFF
TRBD1 NA TRBJ2-7 17 TRBV19 TGTGCCAGTAGTATCGGGCAGGGGGCGACACCCTCCTACGAGCAGTACTTC CASSIGQGATPSYEQYF
NA NA TRBJ2-3 13 TRBV30 TGTGCCTGGAGGGACGTGGGCCTGGCTCCGCAGTATTTT CAWRDVGLAPQYF
NA NA TRBJ1-1 13 TRBV5-1 TGCGCCAGCAGCTTGGCGACGAACACTGAAGCTTTCTTT CASSLATNTEAFF
TRBD2 NA TRBJ2-2 14 TRBV29-1 TGCAGCGCAAGCGGGGATCTGGACACCGGGGAGCTGTTTTTT CSASGDLDTGELFF
NA NA TRBJ1-6 15 TRBV27 TGTGCCAGCAGTTTACTCAGGATGGGGAATTCACCCCTCCACTTT CASSLLRMGNSPLHF
NA NA TRBJ1-1 12 TRBV28 TGTGCCAGCGCAGGGACCTACACTGAAGCTTTCTTT CASAGTYTEAFF
NA NA TRBJ2-2 12 TRBV5-1 TGCGCCAGCAGCTTGGTACGCGGGGAGCTGTTTTTT CASSLVRGELFF
NA NA TRBJ1-2 13 TRBV4-1 TGCGCCAGCAGCCAAATTAATGGGGTTGGCTACACCTTC CASSQINGVGYTF
NA NA TRBJ2-7 14 TRBV28 TGTGCCAGCATCCCGGCGCCGGATGCCTACGAGCAGTACTTC CASIPAPDAYEQYF
NA NA TRBJ2-7 13 TRBV7-2 TGTGCCAGCAGCCGGGAAGCGGATACGGAGCAGTACTTC CASSREADTEQYF
NA NA TRBJ2-1 13 TRBV4-3 TGCGCCAGCAGCCAAGAAACCTACAATGAGCAGTTCTTC CASSQETYNEQFF
TRBD1 NA TRBJ2-5 18 TRBV10-3 TGTGCCATCAGTGACTATAAGGGGGCGCAAAAAGGAGGAGAGACCCAGTACTTC CAISDYKGAQKGGETQYF
NA few TRBJ2-7 13 TRBV7-2 TGTGCCAGCAGTCCAAGGGAGTCCTACGAGCAGTACTTC CASSPRESYEQYF
TRBD2 NA TRBJ2-3 19 TRBV7-8 TGTGCCAGCAGCCCGACGGGCGGCGGGAGGGTCCATGAGCCAGATACGCAGTATTTT CASSPTGGGRVHEPDTQYF
TRBD1 NA TRBJ2-7 13 TRBV19 TGTGCCAGTTGGACAGGACCTCCCCACGAGCAGTACTTC CASWTGPPHEQYF
NA NA TRBJ2-7 16 TRBV7-6 TGTGCCAGCAGCTTAAGTACGGGAGATGTGTATTACGAGCAGTACTTC CASSLSTGDVYYEQYF
NA NA TRBJ2-1 15 TRBV19 TGTGCCAGTAGCCCGGACACTGGCTCCTACAATGAGCAGTTCTTC CASSPDTGSYNEQFF
TRBD2 once TRBJ2-7 15 TRBV10-3 TGTGCCATCAGTGGGGCTAGCGGGAGCTCCTACGAGCAGTACTTC CAISGASGSSYEQYF
TRBD2 NA TRBJ2-1 15 TRBV27 TGTGCCAGCAGTTTAGGTGTAGCGGGAGGTTCAGGGCAGTTCTTC CASSLGVAGGSGQFF
TRBD1 NA TRBJ1-1 16 TRBV10-3 TGTGCCATCAGTGAATATCTGGGACAGGGAAACACTGAAGCTTTCTTT CAISEYLGQGNTEAFF
NA NA TRBJ1-2 14 TRBV5-1 TGCGCCAGCAGCTTAGGGCACCCTAACTATGGCTACACCTTC CASSLGHPNYGYTF
TRBD2 NA TRBJ2-7 15 TRBV11-2 TGTGCCAGCAGCTCGAGAGGACTAGCGGCCTACGAGCAGTACTTC CASSSRGLAAYEQYF
NA NA TRBJ2-3 15 TRBV2 TGTGCCAGCAGTTCCGGGACCCTAAGCACAGATACGCAGTATTTT CASSSGTLSTDTQYF
NA NA TRBJ1-2 13 TRBV30 TGTGCCTGGAGTGTAGGGCCCACCGGGAGCTACACCTTC CAWSVGPTGSYTF
NA NA TRBJ2-3 14 TRBV4-1 TGCGCCAGCAGCCAAGTCCAACTGGAAGATACGCAGTATTTT CASSQVQLEDTQYF
TRBD1 once TRBJ1-2 15 TRBV7-9 TGTGCCAGCAGCCACGGGGACAGGGGGGACTATGGCTACACCTTC CASSHGDRGDYGYTF
NA NA TRBJ1-1 19 TRBV6-7 TGTGCCAGCAGTCTTCCGGTTGGGGACTCACCCAAACAAAGAGCGGCTGCTTTCTTT CASSLPVGDSPKQRAAAFF
NA NA TRBJ1-1 14 TRBV27 TGTGCCAGCAGTTTATCCGCGGGAGGAACTGAAGCTTTCTTT CASSLSAGGTEAFF
NA once TRBJ1-4 14 TRBV6-1 TGTGCCAGCAGTGACTATGCAACTAATGAAAAACTGTTTTTT CASSDYATNEKLFF
TRBD2 once TRBJ2-3 15 TRBV29-1 TGCAGCGTTGAACTCACTAGCGGAAGCACAGATACGCAGTATTTT CSVELTSGSTDTQYF
TRBD2 NA TRBJ2-5 15 TRBV4-1 TGCGCCAGCAGCCAATATCTAGCGGGAGGCGAGACCCAGTACTTC CASSQYLAGGETQYF
TRBD2 NA TRBJ2-7 16 TRBV6-1 TGTGCCAGCAGTGCTAGCGGGAGGATTCCCTCCTTCGAGCAGTACTTC CASSASGRIPSFEQYF
NA NA TRBJ2-2 15 TRBV6-5 TGTGCCAGCAGGAGCGGACACATTAACACCGGGGAGCTGTTTTTT CASRSGHINTGELFF
TRBD2 NA TRBJ2-1 14 TRBV11-2 TGTGCCAGCGCGGGACTAGCCACCTACAATGAGCAGTTCTTC CASAGLATYNEQFF
NA NA TRBJ1-5 14 TRBV19 TGTGCCAGTAGTATAGGGCATAGCAATCAGCCCCAGCATTTT CASSIGHSNQPQHF
TRBD2 NA TRBJ2-3 16 TRBV7-8 TGTGCCAGCAGCTTGGGGACTAGCGGTGACCGAGATACGCAGTATTTT CASSLGTSGDRDTQYF
TRBD1 NA TRBJ2-7 15 TRBV5-4 TGTGCCAGCAGCTCCGACAGGGCGACCTCCTACGAGCAGTACTTC CASSSDRATSYEQYF
NA NA TRBJ2-1 13 TRBV4-1 TGCGCCAGCAGCCATATGCGTGGAGTTGAGCAGTTCTTC CASSHMRGVEQFF
TRBD2 NA TRBJ2-7 13 TRBV7-2 TGTGCCAGCAGCTTGCCTAGCGGCTACGAGCAGTACTTC CASSLPSGYEQYF
NA NA TRBJ1-3 14 TRBV5-5 TGTGCCAGCAGCTTGTGGACATCTGGAAACACCATATATTTT CASSLWTSGNTIYF
TRBD2 NA TRBJ2-3 16 TRBV7-7 TGTGCTAGCAGCCCAACATTAGCGGGACATACAGATACGCAGTATTTT CASSPTLAGHTDTQYF
TRBD1 NA TRBJ2-5 17 TRBV9 TGTGCCAGCAGCGTAGTAGGTACAGGGGCCTACCAAGAGACCCAGTACTTC CASSVVGTGAYQETQYF
NA NA TRBJ1-1 16 TRBV4-1 TGCGCCAGCAGCCAAGATAGCGGACAGCAGAACACTGAAGCTTTCTTT CASSQDSGQQNTEAFF
NA NA TRBJ2-7 13 TRBV29-1 TGCAGCGTTGTGGTCAGGGGTACCTACGAGCAGTACTTC CSVVVRGTYEQYF
TRBD1 NA TRBJ1-5 13 TRBV30 TGTGCCTGGAGCCGCTCAGGGGGGGAGCCCCAGCATTTT CAWSRSGGEPQHF